The 25 T cell receptor beta chains listed next were all sequenced from one sample in a study of response to subunit inactivated influenza vaccine. Using its own MiXCR run on the RT-PCR reads, TCRdb lists one record per CDR3 protein. The table lists hundreds of thousands of distinct CDR3 sequences, around a sixth of them singletons, with roughly a tenth in the top ten. Sequences were derived from PBMCs from blood, sampled around 5 days after vaccination. Receptors originate from a man aged 45-65 years who received an inactivated influenza vaccine.

The chain carries TRBV24-1 and TRBJ2-1; 8 bases match TRBD2. This CDR3 has 14 residues. V lost 7 bases to trimming and J lost 7 bases; unmatched junction nucleotides: 8. Germline CDR1 and CDR2: KGHDR and SFDVKD. This CDR3 reads CATRGSGSTNEQFF. For the CDR3, the DNA is TGTGCCACCAGAGGAAGCGGGAGTACTAATGAGCAGTTCTTC.

This chain joins TRBV3-1 and TRBJ2-7; 9 positions match TRBD2. The trim removed 3 bases at V and 4 bases at J, leaving 7 bases unmatched. This CDR3 spans 15 amino acids. Germline CDR1 LGHDT, CDR2 YNNKEL (reference sequence). CDR3 amino acids: CASSQGSGGMYEQYF. The DNA of the CDR3 is TGTGCCAGCAGCCAGGGAAGCGGGGGGATGTACGAGCAGTACTTC.

The chain links TRBV4-1 to TRBJ2-7; D ambiguous. The germline CDR1 and CDR2 sequences are MGHRA and YSYEKL. The CDR3 is made up of 14 amino acids. Trimming took 0 bases from V and 7 from J, leaving 13 bases between them. CDR3 protein: CASSQDLLVSEQYF. CDR3 DNA: TGCGCCAGCAGCCAAGATCTCCTAGTCTCGGAGCAGTACTTC.

This clonotype was picked up many times. J is TRBJ1-5 and V is TRBV29-1; D remains unclear. This CDR3 contains 12 residues. Trimming pared 5 bases from V and 3 bases from J, leaving 8 bases between. Germline V CDR1 and CDR2: SQVTM, ANQGSEA. CDR3 DNA sequence: TGCAGCGTTAAGGAATACAATCAGCCCCAGCATTTT. This encodes CSVKEYNQPQHF.

Ten or more counts support this clonotype. The CDR3 region has the DNA TGTGCCAGCAGACGGGACGGGGGGAACACTGAAGCTTTCTTT. This codes for CASRRDGGNTEAFF. This chain connects TRBV6-1 to TRBJ1-1, with a tentative D call TRBD1 (5 bases). This CDR3 contains 14 residues. Trimming removed 6 bases from V and 1 base from J, with 12 bases in between. Looked up from germline, CDR1 is MNHNS and CDR2 is SASEGT.

J is TRBJ2-1 and V is TRBV5-1; D not certain. The CDR3 sequence is 16 residues long. V was trimmed by 4 bases and J by 1 base, leaving 15 bases between them. Looked up from germline, CDR1 is SGHRS and CDR2 is YFSETQ. The CDR3 DNA sequence: TGCGCCAGCAGCCCCGGTCACTTAGGGTCCTACAATGAGCAGTTCTTC. Its translation is CASSPGHLGSYNEQFF.

This chain joins TRBV5-1 and TRBJ2-3; 9 nucleotides agree with TRBD2. V trimming: 7 bases; J trimming: 5 bases; junction bases outside the gene matches: 11. The CDR3 is 15 amino acids. Germline CDR1 and CDR2: SGHRS and YFSETQ. For the CDR3, the DNA is TGCGCCAGCCGGACCGGGACTAGCTTCATAGATACGCAGTATTTT. This codes for CASRTGTSFIDTQYF.

This clonotype has more than one count but fewer than ten. This rearrangement joins TRBV5-1 to TRBJ2-3; 9 positions agree with TRBD2. The CDR3 sequence is 16 residues long. With 2 bases clipped from V and 7 bases from J, the junction kept 11 bases outside the gene matches. CDR1 and CDR2 from the germline V gene are SGHRS and YFSETQ. CDR3 sequence reads: CASSFLSGGRKYTQYF. The CDR3 region has the DNA TGCGCCAGCAGCTTCCTTAGCGGGGGACGCAAGTATACGCAGTATTTT.

The sample holds one count of this clonotype. V and J are TRBV5-1 and TRBJ2-2; TRBD2 is a possible D gene (5 bases). In germline, CDR1 is SGHRS, CDR2 YFSETQ. The CDR3 loop spans 14 amino acids. The V end lost 3 bases, the J end lost 4 bases, and 10 bases lay between the germline ends. This CDR3 is CASSYLAGTGELFF. Written as DNA, the CDR3 is TGCGCCAGCAGCTATCTAGCCGGCACCGGGGAGCTGTTTTTT.

The chain couples TRBV5-6 to TRBJ1-3, with D hard to call. The germline gives CDR1 SGHDT, CDR2 YYEEEE. V was clipped by 0 bases and J by 0 bases, with 7 bases between them. The CDR3 is made up of 15 amino acids. Here the CDR3 DNA reads TGTGCCAGCAGCTTGGCACAGTACTCTGGAAACACCATATATTTT. Translating it yields CASSLAQYSGNTIYF.

The table lists this clonotype with a few counts. The chain is built from TRBV12-3 or TRBV12-4 and TRBJ1-2; the D is unclear. The CDR3 consists of 13 residues. Trimming removed 7 bases from V and 5 bases from J, with 14 bases in between. As DNA, the CDR3 is TGTGCCAGCACCCGGACTGTGATTTATGGCTACACCTTC. This gives the protein CASTRTVIYGYTF.

This chain joins TRBV10-2 and TRBJ1-6; D is unclear. Germline assignment: CDR1 WSHSY and CDR2 SAAADI. The CDR3 covers 13 residues. V lost 0 bases and J 13 bases, leaving 10 bases between the germline ends. Written as DNA, the CDR3 is TGCGCCAGCAGTGAGTCGTTGGACTTCCCCCTCCACTTT. Translating gives CASSESLDFPLHF.

The chain links TRBV7-3 to TRBJ2-2, with D perhaps matching TRBD1 or TRBD2 (5 bases each). V was cut by 1 base and J by 5 bases, with 11 bases left in between. The CDR3 runs to 15 residues. Germline assignment: CDR1 SGHTA and CDR2 FQGTGA. The CDR3 spells CASSLNTGGTGELFF. CDR3 DNA: TGTGCCAGCAGCTTAAACACAGGCGGGACCGGGGAGCTGTTTTTT.

V gene TRBV20-1 combines with J gene TRBJ1-2, with D perhaps matching TRBD1 (5 bases). Germline loops: CDR1 DFQATT, CDR2 SNEGSKA (reference sequence). The CDR3 extends over 13 amino acids. Deletions cut 1 base from V and 8 bases from J, with 14 bases between. The CDR3 nucleotides read TGCAGTGCTAGAGCGCAGGGTTTTAGGGGCTACACCTTC. Its protein product is CSARAQGFRGYTF.

This sequence joins TRBV7-9 and TRBJ2-7; D gene uncertain. CDR1 SEHNR and CDR2 FQNEAQ come from the germline V gene (reference sequence). CDR3 size: 13 residues. Trimming took off 5 bases at V and 6 bases at J, with 14 bases between the two ends. The CDR3 here is CASSPISKSEQYF. The CDR3 DNA sequence: TGTGCCAGCAGCCCGATCTCGAAGAGCGAGCAGTACTTC.

This rearrangement joins TRBV10-3 to TRBJ1-2; 9 bases align to TRBD1. Germline CDR1 and CDR2: ENHRY and SYGVKD. V shed 8 bases, J shed 8 bases, and the junction held 6 bases outside the gene matches. The CDR3 has 12 residues. CDR3: CAILGQGDGYTF. The CDR3 coding sequence is TGTGCCATCCTGGGACAGGGCGACGGCTACACCTTC.

This clonotype was found a few times. The chain is built from TRBV20-1 and TRBJ2-1; TRBD2 agrees at 11 bases. The V segment lost 6 bases and the J segment 4 bases; nucleotides outside the gene matches: 8. The CDR3 totals 15 residues. Per the germline V gene, CDR1 is DFQATT and CDR2 is SNEGSKA (reference sequence). The CDR3 nucleotides are TGCAGTGCCATCCCCATAGCGGGAGGGTACAATGAGCAGTTCTTC. Translated, it gives CSAIPIAGGYNEQFF.

This clonotype was counted between two and nine times. The chain uses TRBV20-1 and TRBJ1-2; no firm D call. Germline assignment: CDR1 DFQATT and CDR2 SNEGSKA (reference sequence). This CDR3 region has 13 residues. V gave up 0 bases and J gave up 4 bases, with 9 bases separating them. CDR3 protein: CSARDAESYGYTF. The CDR3 region has the DNA TGCAGTGCTAGAGATGCAGAGAGCTATGGCTACACCTTC.

The CDR3 region has the DNA TGCAGCGGTGGACAGGGGGTGGAAAAACTGTTTTTT. Protein: CSGGQGVEKLFF. The rearrangement joins TRBV29-1 to TRBJ1-4; 10 nucleotides align to TRBD1. Trimming at V came to 7 bases and at J to 8 bases, leaving 4 bases not matched to a gene. This CDR3 is built from 12 residues. The V gene's germline CDR1 is SQVTM and CDR2 ANQGSEA.

This chain connects TRBV5-6 to TRBJ2-6, with D unclear. Trimming left V 4 bases short and J 0 bases short, with 14 bases between. This CDR3 region has 17 residues. Germline-derived CDR1 and CDR2 are SGHDT and YYEEEE. The CDR3 is CASSRYLSLSGANVLTF. The DNA of the CDR3 is TGTGCCAGCAGCCGTTATCTCTCCCTCTCTGGGGCCAACGTCCTGACTTTC.

V gene TRBV6-1 combines with J gene TRBJ1-1, with 7 nucleotides matching TRBD1. CDR3 length equals 13 residues. CDR1 and CDR2 from the germline V gene are MNHNS and SASEGT. CDR3 in amino acids: CVTGTAQNTEAFF. Here the CDR3 DNA reads TGTGTCACGGGGACAGCGCAGAACACTGAAGCTTTCTTT.

Of note for this clonotype: This may come from a read error, since a much larger clone is one base off. This chain connects TRBV12-3 or TRBV12-4 to TRBJ1-2; 7 bases line up with TRBD1. The CDR3 is made up of 14 amino acids. The V and J ends lost 5 bases and 0 bases, in that order; junction bases with no gene match: 3. The CDR3, as DNA: TGTGCCAGCAGTAGCAGGGGGACTAACTATGGCTACACCTTC. Residues: CASSSRGTNYGYTF.

This clonotype was recorded a few times. The CDR3 bases are TGTGCCAGCAGTCCGCCGACAGGGGCCATTTCACCCCTCCACTTT. Protein sequence: CASSPPTGAISPLHF. The chain joins TRBV6-2 or TRBV6-3 to TRBJ1-6; TRBD1 agrees at 8 bases. The germline V gene has CDR1 MNHEY and CDR2 SVGEGT. The V and J ends lost 5 bases and 9 bases, in that order; junction bases with no gene match: 9. This CDR3 comprises 15 residues.

In this sample, this clonotype turned up a few times. The chain is built from TRBV4-3 and TRBJ2-3, with TRBD2 matching over 9 bases. The germline CDR1 and CDR2 sequences are LGHNA and YSLEER. Trimming cost V 0 bases and J 6 bases; bases outside gene matches: 7. The CDR3 is made up of 16 amino acids. The CDR3 reads CASSQDPALAGDTQYF. The CDR3 nucleotides read TGCGCCAGCAGCCAAGATCCGGCGCTAGCGGGGGATACGCAGTATTTT.

This clonotype was counted a few times. This chain uses TRBV7-2 with TRBJ2-7; perhaps TRBD2 as D (6 bases). Germline V gene data show CDR1 as SGHTA and CDR2 as FQGNSA. V lost 5 bases to trimming and J lost 4 bases, with 12 bases between them. CDR3 length: 13 amino acids. This CDR3 is CASSPPSVYEQYF. The CDR3 region has the DNA TGTGCCAGCAGCCCCCCTAGCGTTTACGAGCAGTACTTC.